These 20 T cell receptor beta chains share one sample of origin, sequenced in a study of T cells in Graves' hyperthyroidism and ophthalmopathy. Researchers amplified the TCR beta CDR3 regions from RNA transcripts. During a first-round RT-PCR of the TCR CDR3, the HTBI primer set was used. Using its own MiXCR run on the multiplex PCR reads, TCRdb lists one record per CDR3 protein. This sample yields about 540,000 distinct CDR3 sequences, of which around 46% are seen a single time; approximately 7.5% belongs to the top ten. The material sequenced was peripheral blood or thyroid tissue (not recorded which). These receptors were obtained from a woman aged 18-29 years with Graves' hyperthyroidism.

J is TRBJ2-2 and V is TRBV7-2, with 10 bases lining up with TRBD2. This CDR3 is built from 15 residues. Looked up from germline, CDR1 is SGHTA and CDR2 is FQGNSA. V lost 6 bases to trimming and J lost 7 bases; unmatched junction nucleotides: 8. CDR3 nucleotides: TGTGCCAGCAGTACCACTAGCGGGACCGGCGGGGAGCTGTTTTTT. Its translation: CASSTTSGTGGELFF.

This clonotype has a count of ten or more. This chain links TRBV2 with TRBJ1-2; 8 bases align to TRBD1. The CDR3 loop spans 13 amino acids. Germline V gene data show CDR1 as SNHLY and CDR2 as FYNNEI. With 7 bases clipped from V and 6 bases from J, the junction kept 7 bases outside the gene matches. Here the CDR3 DNA reads TGTGCCAGCACCGAAAGGACAGGGCATGGCTACACCTTC. This gives the protein CASTERTGHGYTF.

The V gene is TRBV18, the J gene TRBJ1-2, with 8 bases fitting TRBD1. Germline assignment: CDR1 KGHSH and CDR2 LQKENI. The CDR3 covers 15 residues. The trim removed 2 bases at V and 3 bases at J, leaving 5 bases unmatched. The CDR3 is CASSPRQGWDYGYTF. Written as DNA, the CDR3 is TGTGCCAGCTCACCAAGACAGGGGTGGGACTATGGCTACACCTTC.

This chain uses TRBV24-1 with TRBJ2-3; 9 bases map to TRBD2. Germline V gene data show CDR1 as KGHDR and CDR2 as SFDVKD. V trimming: 3 bases; J trimming: 4 bases; junction bases outside the gene matches: 7. This CDR3 contains 16 residues. CDR3 protein: CATSDASGTAADTQYF. CDR3 nucleotides: TGTGCCACCAGTGATGCTAGCGGGACGGCGGCAGATACGCAGTATTTT.

This clonotype turned up a few times. One end of the junction fails to match germline, which may point to a read error. This chain joins TRBV5-1 and TRBJ1-3; unclear D gene. The CDR3 runs to 15 residues. Germline lookup yields CDR1 SGHRS and CDR2 YFSETQ. The CDR3 nucleotides read TGCGCCAGCAGCTTGGGACCACAACCTGGAAGCACCATATATTTT. Encoded protein: CASSLGPQPGSTIYF.

This clonotype occurred a few times. V gene TRBV15 combines with J gene TRBJ2-7; TRBD2 matches 8 bases. Trimming removed 3 bases from V and 3 bases from J; junction bases left unmatched: 7. Germline CDR1 reads LNHNV; CDR2 reads YYDKDF (reference sequence). The CDR3 spans 15 residues. The CDR3 DNA is TGTGCCACCAGCAGGACACTAGCGGAAAACTACGAGCAGTACTTC. Amino acids: CATSRTLAENYEQYF.

This clonotype was seen more than once but under ten times. This chain links TRBV19 with TRBJ1-1; no clear D gene. V lost 2 bases and J lost 7, with 8 bases in between. Germline V CDR1 and CDR2: LNHDA, SQIVND (reference sequence). The CDR3 runs to 12 residues. The CDR3 spells CASSIIGNEAFF. Here the CDR3 DNA reads TGTGCCAGTAGTATAATCGGGAATGAAGCTTTCTTT.

CDR3 sequence: CASSDNGNTGELFF. The CDR3 region has the DNA TGTGCCAGCAGTGACAACGGGAACACCGGGGAGCTGTTTTTT. The rearrangement joins TRBV2 to TRBJ2-2; D unclear. Deletions cut 3 bases from V and 1 base from J, with 6 bases between. The CDR3 is 14 residues long. The germline CDR1 and CDR2 sequences are SNHLY and FYNNEI.

The V call is TRBV7-3, the J call TRBJ1-6; maybe TRBD1 (5 bases). From germline, CDR1 is SGHTA and CDR2 FQGTGA. The CDR3 totals 17 residues. V was pared by 5 bases and J by 6 bases, with 20 bases between. CDR3 region: CASSQAGGSPTNSPLHF. The CDR3, as DNA: TGTGCCAGCAGCCAAGCGGGGGGGTCACCAACTAATTCACCCCTCCACTTT.

V gene TRBV15 combines with J gene TRBJ1-2; D not certain. This CDR3 has 15 amino acids. Trimming stripped 3 bases from V and 3 bases from J, with 14 bases between. Germline CDR1 reads LNHNV; CDR2 reads YYDKDF (reference sequence). The CDR3 reads CATSSSGQAHYGYTF. DNA of the CDR3: TGTGCCACCAGCAGCTCCGGCCAGGCCCACTATGGCTACACCTTC.

The chain uses TRBV7-8 and TRBJ2-7, with D possibly being TRBD2 (6 bases). V lost 0 bases, J lost 7 bases, and 19 bases lay in between. This CDR3 spans 16 amino acids. CDR1 SGHVS and CDR2 FQNEAQ come from the germline V gene. CDR3 DNA: TGTGCCAGCAGCTTAGCGCGTCTAGCGCTCTACAATGAGCAGTACTTC. It translates to CASSLARLALYNEQYF.

This clonotype was recorded many times. The chain has TRBV10-3 and TRBJ1-5, with 7 positions matching TRBD1. V was clipped by 10 bases and J by 0 bases; unmatched bases: 9. The CDR3 covers 15 residues. Looked up from germline, CDR1 is ENHRY and CDR2 is SYGVKD. In nucleotides, the CDR3 is TGTGCCAGCCGTGGGGACAGTTATAGCAATCAGCCCCAGCATTTT. Translating it yields CASRGDSYSNQPQHF.

This clonotype occurred many times. The rearrangement joins TRBV4-3 to TRBJ2-2; no clear D gene. CDR3 length: 15 residues. CDR1 and CDR2 from the germline V gene are LGHNA and YSLEER. V was cut by 7 bases and J by 3 bases, with 15 bases left in between. The CDR3 DNA is TGCGCCAGCAAACACCAATTCCCGGACACCGGGGAGCTGTTTTTT. The encoded protein is CASKHQFPDTGELFF.

This clonotype occurred once. V usage is TRBV29-1 and J usage is TRBJ2-5, with TRBD2 as a possible D gene (6 bases). V lost 8 bases and J 5 bases, leaving 9 bases between the germline ends. The CDR3 has 10 residues. From germline, CDR1 is SQVTM and CDR2 ANQGSEA. The CDR3 here is CSLRGETQYF. CDR3 in DNA: TGCAGCCTCCGGGGGGAGACCCAGTACTTC.

The chain recombines TRBV20-1 with TRBJ2-3; 13 bases align to TRBD2. The CDR3 runs to 20 residues. Germline CDR1 DFQATT, CDR2 SNEGSKA (reference sequence). The V and J ends lost 1 base and 0 bases, in that order; junction bases with no gene match: 13. CDR3 nucleotides: TGCAGTGCTAGAGCCACTAGCGGGAGGGCGGCACCCTCTAGCACAGATACGCAGTATTTT. Its protein is CSARATSGRAAPSSTDTQYF.

The chain recombines TRBV29-1 with TRBJ1-1; maybe TRBD1 (5 bases). This CDR3 is built from 13 residues. Germline V gene data show CDR1 as SQVTM and CDR2 as ANQGSEA. V gave up 8 bases and J gave up 1 base, with 14 bases separating them. DNA of the CDR3: TGCAGCAGTGTAGGGACGGCGAACACTGAAGCTTTCTTT. This gives the protein CSSVGTANTEAFF.

The V call is TRBV2, the J call TRBJ2-5; D tentatively reads TRBD1 or TRBD2 (6 bases each). The V end was cut by 5 bases, the J end by 7 bases, with 14 bases between. Germline CDR1 SNHLY, CDR2 FYNNEI. The CDR3 length is 13 residues. CDR3 in DNA: TGTGCCAGCAGTCCCGGGGGCGCGGGGACCCAGTACTTC. This codes for CASSPGGAGTQYF.

This chain joins TRBV12-3 or TRBV12-4 and TRBJ2-7; 11 bases line up with TRBD1. V dropped 3 bases and J dropped 0; count of bases not matched to a gene: 7. The CDR3 is made up of 17 amino acids. The CDR3 protein is CASSFYVGTGGSYEQYF. DNA of the CDR3: TGTGCCAGCAGTTTCTATGTTGGGACAGGGGGCTCCTACGAGCAGTACTTC.

The rearrangement joins TRBV7-2 to TRBJ2-3; TRBD1 matches 7 bases. V shed 8 bases and J 0 bases; nucleotides not matched to a gene: 2. CDR3 length equals 13 residues. CDR1 is SGHTA and CDR2 is FQGNSA in the germline V gene. The DNA of the CDR3 is TGTGCCAGCTCGACAGGGAGCACAGATACGCAGTATTTT. Residues: CASSTGSTDTQYF.

The chain is built from TRBV29-1 and TRBJ1-5; 7 bases agree with TRBD1. Germline-derived CDR1 and CDR2 are SQVTM and ANQGSEA. This CDR3 is built from 13 residues. The ends lost 7 bases at V and 7 bases at J; junction bases unmatched: 10. CDR3 nucleotides: TGCAGCGGACGGTGGCAGGGGGGGCAGCCCCAGCATTTT. Its protein is CSGRWQGGQPQHF. The whole variable domain, filled in from reference TRBV29-1 and TRBJ1-5, reads SAVISQKPSRDICQRGTSLTIQCQVDSQVTMMFWYRQQPGQSLTLIATANQGSEATYESGFVIDKFPISRPNLTFSTLTVSNMSPEDSSIYLCSGRWQGGQPQHFGDGTRLSIL.